This T cell receptor beta chain was recovered during a study of shared clonotypes between healthy human individuals. V gave up 1 base and J gave up 4 bases, with 8 bases separating them. Germline V gives CDR1 GTSNPN, CDR2 SVGIG (reference sequence). This CDR3 has 12 residues. A deep-level run was used for the assay. Evenly divided among several immunoSEQ plates was the genomic DNA of each subset. Sequencing was performed with immunoSEQ multiplex PCR; in TCRdb, only in-frame clones are kept and a portion is missing. Of about 2.4 million clones listed, 93% are singletons. Points on this clone: What it recognizes is unknown.

Findings and caveats of the study: Compared with clonotypes that all four donors shared, non-shared clonotypes had lower generation probabilities. Generally, estimated richness proved larger in naive subsets than it did in memory subsets.

Sequencing used naive CD4+ T cells from PBMCs. The sample's subset: CD45RA+ positively selected. V and J are TRBV30 and TRBJ2-7; D might be TRBD2 (5 bases). The clonotype originates from a man aged 18 to 30 in good health. Some clones in this sample may be carry-over from other donors' samples. CDR3 region: CAWSELGYEQYF. The CDR3 DNA reads as TGTGCCTGGAGTGAACTAGGATACGAGCAGTACTTC.